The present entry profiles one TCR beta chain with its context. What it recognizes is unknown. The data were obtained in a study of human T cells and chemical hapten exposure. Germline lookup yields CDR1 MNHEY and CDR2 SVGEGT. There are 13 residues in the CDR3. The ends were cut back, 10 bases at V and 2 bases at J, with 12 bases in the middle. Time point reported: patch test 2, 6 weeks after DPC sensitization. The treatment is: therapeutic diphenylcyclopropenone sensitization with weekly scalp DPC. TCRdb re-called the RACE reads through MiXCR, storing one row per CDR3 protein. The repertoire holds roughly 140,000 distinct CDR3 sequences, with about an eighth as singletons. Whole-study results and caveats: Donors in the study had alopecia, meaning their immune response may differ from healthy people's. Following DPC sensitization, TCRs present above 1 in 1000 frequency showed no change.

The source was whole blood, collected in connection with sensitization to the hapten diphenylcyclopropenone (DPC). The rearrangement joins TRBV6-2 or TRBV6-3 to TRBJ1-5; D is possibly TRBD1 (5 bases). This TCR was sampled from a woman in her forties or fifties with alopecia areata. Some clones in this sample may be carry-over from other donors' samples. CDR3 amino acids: CATQKQGNQPQHF. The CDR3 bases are TGTGCCACCCAAAAACAGGGCAATCAGCCCCAGCATTTT.